This is a list of T cell receptor beta chains from one sample in a study of blood T cell repertoires in COVID-19. TCRdb keeps only in-frame clones here, not all; method: immunoSEQ multiplex PCR. The repertoire holds roughly 200,000 clones, roughly 90% seen once, with roughly 4% in the top ten. What was sequenced was PBMCs or T cells enriched from blood (not recorded which). The receptors were sampled from a woman aged 30 to 39 with acute COVID-19. Both conserved end residues are part of each CDR3. A D gene is named only where the DNA matches it firmly. Size tells how often a clone was seen (once, few, many) or the class of an expanded clone, and some rows leave it out.

clone_size: NA
v_call: TRBV5-4
d_call: TRBD1
j_call: TRBJ2-7
cdr3_aa: CASSRRTGEAEQYF
cdr3_nt: TGTGCCAGCAGCCGAAGGACAGGGGAGGCCGAGCAGTACTTC

clone_size: NA
v_call: TRBV15
d_call: TRBD1
j_call: TRBJ2-7
cdr3_aa: CATSSGIGGRYEQYF
cdr3_nt: TGTGCCACCAGCAGTGGGATAGGGGGCAGGTACGAGCAGTACTTC

clone_size: few
v_call: TRBV18
d_call: TRBD2
j_call: TRBJ2-1
cdr3_aa: CASSPPRGGPYEQFF
cdr3_nt: TGTGCCAGCTCACCACCGCGGGGGGGCCCGTATGAGCAGTTCTTC

clone_size: NA
v_call: TRBV11-2
d_call: TRBD2
j_call: TRBJ2-7
cdr3_aa: CASSLDPGGEEQYF
cdr3_nt: TGTGCCAGCAGCTTAGATCCGGGGGGGGAGGAGCAGTACTTC

clone_size: NA
v_call: TRBV30
d_call: TRBD2
j_call: TRBJ2-1
cdr3_aa: CARSRDYSDNEQFF
cdr3_nt: TGTGCCCGTTCACGGGACTACTCGGACAATGAGCAGTTCTTC

clone_size: NA
v_call: TRBV19
d_call: NA
j_call: TRBJ1-2
cdr3_aa: CASSTPGSLGRNGYTF
cdr3_nt: TGTGCCAGTAGTACTCCCGGCAGCCTAGGAAGGAACGGCTACACCTTC

clone_size: few
v_call: TRBV6-2/TRBV6-3
d_call: TRBD1
j_call: TRBJ1-6
cdr3_aa: CASSSGQENSPLHF
cdr3_nt: TGTGCCAGCAGCTCGGGACAGGAAAATTCACCCCTCCACTTT

clone_size: NA
v_call: TRBV28
d_call: NA
j_call: TRBJ1-6
cdr3_aa: CASTTKGAYNSPLHF
cdr3_nt: TGTGCCAGCACCACCAAGGGAGCTTATAATTCACCCCTCCACTTT

clone_size: few
v_call: TRBV7-9
d_call: TRBD2
j_call: TRBJ2-2
cdr3_aa: CASSKGLAANTGELFF
cdr3_nt: TGTGCCAGCAGCAAAGGACTAGCCGCGAACACCGGGGAGCTGTTTTTT

clone_size: NA
v_call: TRBV18
d_call: TRBD1
j_call: TRBJ1-5
cdr3_aa: CASSRTGDGNQPQHF
cdr3_nt: TGTGCCAGCTCACGGACAGGAGATGGCAATCAGCCCCAGCATTTT

clone_size: NA
v_call: TRBV19
d_call: TRBD1
j_call: TRBJ1-1
cdr3_aa: CASSPGTGNTEAFF
cdr3_nt: TGTGCCAGTAGTCCCGGGACAGGGAACACTGAAGCTTTCTTT

clone_size: few
v_call: TRBV18
d_call: NA
j_call: TRBJ2-3
cdr3_aa: CASSPESDTQYF
cdr3_nt: TGTGCCAGCTCACCCGAGTCAGATACGCAGTATTTT

clone_size: NA
v_call: TRBV19
d_call: TRBD1
j_call: TRBJ2-7
cdr3_aa: CASSLWTGNHEQYF
cdr3_nt: TGTGCCAGTAGTCTTTGGACAGGGAACCACGAGCAGTACTTC

clone_size: few
v_call: TRBV2
d_call: TRBD1
j_call: TRBJ2-2
cdr3_aa: CASRRDRDTGELFF
cdr3_nt: TGTGCCAGCAGACGGGACAGGGATACCGGGGAGCTGTTTTTT

clone_size: once
v_call: TRBV18
d_call: NA
j_call: TRBJ1-5
cdr3_aa: CASSIGQNNQPQHF
cdr3_nt: TGTGCCAGCTCAATAGGACAGAACAATCAGCCCCAGCATTTT

clone_size: once
v_call: TRBV4-3
d_call: TRBD1
j_call: TRBJ1-3
cdr3_aa: CASSQAGTGGNTIYF
cdr3_nt: TGCGCCAGCAGCCAAGCTGGGACAGGGGGCAACACCATATATTTT

clone_size: few
v_call: TRBV30
d_call: NA
j_call: TRBJ2-3
cdr3_aa: CAWSNDRLLTDTQYF
cdr3_nt: TGTGCCTGGAGCAACGACAGGTTACTAACAGATACGCAGTATTTT

clone_size: NA
v_call: TRBV11-2
d_call: TRBD2
j_call: TRBJ2-1
cdr3_aa: CASSLESGGYQREQFF
cdr3_nt: TGTGCCAGCAGCTTAGAGAGCGGGGGGTACCAGAGGGAGCAGTTCTTC

clone_size: NA
v_call: TRBV11-2
d_call: NA
j_call: TRBJ2-3
cdr3_aa: CASRLGAFADTQYF
cdr3_nt: TGTGCCAGCCGGCTGGGGGCTTTCGCAGATACGCAGTATTTT

clone_size: NA
v_call: TRBV6-5
d_call: TRBD1
j_call: TRBJ2-7
cdr3_aa: CASTGQGSGGEQYF
cdr3_nt: TGTGCCAGCACCGGACAGGGGTCGGGAGGCGAGCAGTACTTC

clone_size: NA
v_call: TRBV24-1
d_call: TRBD1
j_call: TRBJ1-5
cdr3_aa: CATSTGVQPQHF
cdr3_nt: TGTGCCACCAGTACAGGGGTTCAGCCCCAGCATTTT

clone_size: NA
v_call: TRBV28
d_call: TRBD1
j_call: TRBJ2-1
cdr3_aa: CASFNRGIHNEQFF
cdr3_nt: TGTGCCAGCTTTAACAGGGGTATCCACAATGAGCAGTTCTTC

clone_size: NA
v_call: TRBV3-1/TRBV3-2
d_call: NA
j_call: TRBJ1-5
cdr3_aa: CASSPAGGNQPQHF
cdr3_nt: TGTGCCAGCAGCCCGGCCGGGGGGAATCAGCCCCAGCATTTT